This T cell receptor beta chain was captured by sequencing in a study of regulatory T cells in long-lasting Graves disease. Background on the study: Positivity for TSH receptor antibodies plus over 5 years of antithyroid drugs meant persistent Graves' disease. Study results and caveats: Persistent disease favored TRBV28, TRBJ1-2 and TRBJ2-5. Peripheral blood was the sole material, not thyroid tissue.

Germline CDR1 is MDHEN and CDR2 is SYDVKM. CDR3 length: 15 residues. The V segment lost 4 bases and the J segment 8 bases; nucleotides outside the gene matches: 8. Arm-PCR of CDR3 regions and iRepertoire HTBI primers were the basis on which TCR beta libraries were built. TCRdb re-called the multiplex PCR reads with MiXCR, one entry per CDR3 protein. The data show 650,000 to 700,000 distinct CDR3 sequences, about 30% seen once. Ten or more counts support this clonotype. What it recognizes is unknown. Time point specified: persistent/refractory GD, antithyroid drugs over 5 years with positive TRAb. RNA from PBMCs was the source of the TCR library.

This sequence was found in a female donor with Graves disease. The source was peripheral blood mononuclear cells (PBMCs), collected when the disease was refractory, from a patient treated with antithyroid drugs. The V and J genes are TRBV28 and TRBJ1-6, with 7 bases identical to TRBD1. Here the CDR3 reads CASSSPTGTDSPLHF. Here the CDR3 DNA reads TGTGCCAGCAGTTCACCGACAGGGACGGATTCACCCCTCCACTTT.